This T cell receptor beta chain was obtained from a study of T-cell reconstitution after alpha-beta-depleted transplantation in children. Germline V lookup: CDR1 MNHNS, CDR2 SASEGT. CDR3 length: 13 amino acids. V gave up 4 bases and J gave up 4 bases, with 8 bases separating them. Concerning this clonotype: Its antigen remains unidentified.

It was with unique molecular identifiers that the TCRbeta library was prepared. TCRdb independently ran MiXCR on the PCR reads; one entry per CDR3 protein. The data hold approximately 430,000 distinct CDR3 sequences, with about 17% observed a single time. The study, taken as a whole, reports: Newly produced T cells mostly provided counts and TCRbeta diversity after one year, as hyperexpanded clones declined.

Sample: PBMCs, mostly from graft donor cells, taken 360 days after TCRalphabeta/CD19-depleted stem cell transplant. The rearrangement links TRBV6-1 to TRBJ2-1; no clear D. This TCR came from a boy younger than two who had a stem cell transplant for Wiskott-Aldrich syndrome, so the T cells may come from the graft donor. CDR3 amino acids: CASSGLSYNEQFF. CDR3 in DNA: TGTGCCAGCAGTGGGCTCTCATACAATGAGCAGTTCTTC.